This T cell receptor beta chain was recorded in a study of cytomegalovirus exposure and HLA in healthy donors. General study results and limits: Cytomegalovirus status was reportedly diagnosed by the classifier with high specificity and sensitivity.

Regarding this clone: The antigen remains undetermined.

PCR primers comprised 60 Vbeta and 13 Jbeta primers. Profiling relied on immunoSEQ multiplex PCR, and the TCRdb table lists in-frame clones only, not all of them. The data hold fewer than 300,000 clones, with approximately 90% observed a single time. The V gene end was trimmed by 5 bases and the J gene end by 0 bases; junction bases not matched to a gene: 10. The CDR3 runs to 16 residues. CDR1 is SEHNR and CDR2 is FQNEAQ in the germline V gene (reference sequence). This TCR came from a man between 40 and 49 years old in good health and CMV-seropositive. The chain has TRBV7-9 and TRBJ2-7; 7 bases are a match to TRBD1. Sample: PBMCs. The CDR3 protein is CASSQVRTGNSYEQYF. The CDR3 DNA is TGTGCCAGCAGCCAAGTCCGGACAGGAAACTCCTACGAGCAGTACTTC.